These 10 T cell receptor beta chains came from one sample sequenced in a study of shared clonotypes between healthy human individuals. The table came from immunoSEQ multiplex PCR; TCRdb's copy has only in-frame clones and leaves some out. The sample carries around 2,000,000 clones, roughly 91% recorded once. Naive CD8 cells comprised CD45RO-negative, CCR7-positively selected cells, excluding terminally differentiated effector memory CD45RA+ cells. The sample consisted of naive CD8+ T cells from PBMCs. These receptors came from a man younger than 30 in good health. Some clones in this sample may be carry-over from other donors' samples.

This clone is a singleton in its sample. Other nucleotide sequences in the sample specify the same CDR3. The gene calls are TRBV11-2 and TRBJ2-3, with D unresolved. Trimming removed 5 bases at V and 4 bases at J, with 7 bases between. Germline V gene lookup returns CDR1 SGHAT and CDR2 FQNNGV. The CDR3 length is 12 residues. This CDR3 is CASSPGSDTQYF. The DNA for the CDR3 is TGTGCCAGCAGCCCCGGATCAGATACGCAGTATTTT.

This sequence joins TRBV15 and TRBJ1-5; D ambiguous. In germline, CDR1 is LNHNV, CDR2 YYDKDF (reference sequence). The CDR3 runs 14 residues. V was trimmed by 0 bases and J by 5 bases, leaving 8 bases between them. The CDR3 nucleotides read TGTGCCACCAGCAGAGAGACAAACTATCAGCCCCAGCATTTT. Amino acids: CATSRETNYQPQHF.

V is TRBV11-1 and J is TRBJ2-7; unclear D gene. The V end lost 1 base, the J end lost 2 bases, and 9 bases lay between the germline ends. This CDR3 spans 14 amino acids. Germline CDR1 and CDR2: SGHAT and FQDESV (reference sequence). The CDR3 loop is CASSLGKPPYEQYF. CDR3 DNA sequence: TGTGCCAGCAGCTTAGGTAAACCCCCCTACGAGCAGTACTTC.

This CDR3 reads CASSGTTGWVKEQYF. CDR3 in DNA: TGTGCCAGCAGTGGGACGACAGGGTGGGTGAAAGAGCAGTACTTC. The chain employs TRBV6-1 and TRBJ2-7; 7 nucleotides agree with TRBD1. The CDR3 sequence is 15 residues long. In germline, CDR1 is MNHNS, CDR2 SASEGT. J lost 7 bases, V lost 4 bases, and 13 bases had no gene match.

This rearrangement joins TRBV19 to TRBJ2-3; D is unresolved. This CDR3 has 16 amino acids. The germline V gene encodes CDR1 LNHDA and CDR2 SQIVND (reference sequence). V was trimmed by 0 bases and J by 2 bases, leaving 12 bases between them. This CDR3 reads CASSIESGYDTDTQYF. CDR3 coding DNA: TGTGCCAGTAGTATAGAAAGTGGGTACGACACAGATACGCAGTATTTT.

This chain joins TRBV28 and TRBJ2-5, with 9 positions matching TRBD1. This CDR3 contains 20 residues. CDR1 MDHEN and CDR2 SYDVKM come from the germline V gene. V trimming: 5 bases; J trimming: 5 bases; junction bases outside the gene matches: 24. The CDR3 coding sequence is TGTGCCAGCAGTATTATTGAGATAATACAGGGGGCTATGAGTAGGGAGACCCAGTACTTC. This sequence encodes CASSIIEIIQGAMSRETQYF.

The V call is TRBV19, the J call TRBJ1-1, with TRBD1 matching 11 bases. This CDR3 has 13 residues. Trimming cost V 7 bases and J 3 bases; bases outside gene matches: 1. CDR1 and CDR2 (germline): LNHDA, SQIVND (reference sequence). CDR3 loop: CASKGQGDTEAFF. The CDR3 DNA follows: TGTGCCAGTAAGGGACAGGGGGACACTGAAGCTTTCTTT.

The chain is built from TRBV5-1 and TRBJ2-7; possible D gene TRBD1, 7 bases. V was trimmed by 0 bases and J by 4 bases, leaving 14 bases between them. The CDR3 is made up of 15 amino acids. The V gene's germline CDR1 is SGHRS and CDR2 YFSETQ. As DNA, the CDR3 is TGCGCCAGCAGCTTGGCTCGGGGGACAGAGTACGAGCAGTACTTC. As protein: CASSLARGTEYEQYF.

The V and J genes are TRBV6-5 and TRBJ2-7; no definite D call. There are 11 residues in the CDR3. Germline loops: CDR1 MNHEY, CDR2 SVGAGI. V was pared by 6 bases and J by 4 bases, with 7 bases between. The CDR3 DNA reads as TGTGCCAGCAGGGTCGGATACGAGCAGTACTTC. It codes for CASRVGYEQYF.

J is TRBJ2-7 and V is TRBV10-3, with no clear D. The CDR3 is 14 residues long. V dropped 0 bases and J dropped 4 bases, with 10 bases sitting between them. The germline V gene encodes CDR1 ENHRY and CDR2 SYGVKD. In DNA, the CDR3 is TGTGCCATCAGTGAGTCAGTGGAAACATACGAGCAGTACTTC. This sequence encodes CAISESVETYEQYF.